Listed below are T cell receptor beta chains from one sample, sequenced in a study of blood T cell repertoires in COVID-19. TCRdb's table, derived via immunoSEQ multiplex PCR, lists solely in-frame clones and lacks some. This sample yields about 350,000 clones, of which approximately 89% are seen a single time; roughly 3.9% belongs to the top ten. The sample consisted of peripheral blood. The receptors here all came from a woman aged 60-70 years with COVID-19, enrolled during active disease. CDR3s include the opening cysteine and the closing phenylalanine or tryptophan. D genes are given only for firm matches. Clone size is given for some rows only: seen once, a few or many times, or a class if the clone is expanded.

D gene	CDR3 length	V gene	J gene	clone size	CDR3 protein	CDR3 DNA
TRBD2	16	TRBV4-1	TRBJ2-3	-	CASSQNPSGVADTQYF	TGCGCCAGCAGCCAAAACCCTAGCGGGGTGGCAGATACGCAGTATTTT
-	15	TRBV3-1/TRBV3-2	TRBJ2-2	-	CASSQGGAGTGELFF	TGTGCCAGCAGCCAGGGGGGGGCGGGCACCGGGGAGCTGTTTTTT
-	15	TRBV19	TRBJ1-1	-	CASSIDRGANTEAFF	TGTGCCAGTAGTATAGATCGGGGGGCGAACACTGAAGCTTTCTTT
-	17	TRBV27	TRBJ2-2	once	CASSLPLGRGNTGELFF	TGTGCCAGCAGTTTACCCCTGGGCAGGGGGAACACCGGGGAGCTGTTTTTT
TRBD1	14	TRBV5-6	TRBJ1-6	-	CASRRTGLNSPLHF	TGTGCCAGCAGGAGGACAGGGTTAAATTCACCCCTCCACTTT
-	13	TRBV30	TRBJ1-1	-	CAWTPEVRTEAFF	TGTGCCTGGACCCCCGAGGTCCGGACTGAAGCTTTCTTT
TRBD1	13	TRBV25-1	TRBJ1-2	-	CASAPGQGYGYTF	TGTGCCAGCGCCCCGGGACAGGGCTATGGCTACACCTTC
-	15	TRBV3-1/TRBV3-2	TRBJ2-1	-	CASSQGLYRDNEQFF	TGTGCCAGCAGCCAAGGATTATACAGGGACAATGAGCAGTTCTTC
TRBD1	14	TRBV29-1	TRBJ1-2	-	CSVESGQGGSGYTF	TGCAGCGTTGAGTCCGGACAGGGGGGATCGGGCTACACCTTC
TRBD2	12	TRBV10-3	TRBJ2-3	-	CAISEDTSGQYF	TGTGCCATCAGTGAGGACACTAGCGGCCAGTATTTT
TRBD1	14	TRBV9	TRBJ1-2	many	CASSVSQGYYGYTF	TGTGCCAGCAGCGTCTCACAGGGGTACTATGGCTACACCTTC
-	15	TRBV6-5	TRBJ1-2	few	CASSYSRLGAVGYTF	TGTGCCAGCAGTTACTCACGGTTAGGGGCAGTTGGCTACACCTTC
-	9	TRBV15	TRBJ1-5	-	CSPPQPQHF	TGTAGCCCCCCGCAGCCCCAGCATTTT
TRBD2	16	TRBV11-2	TRBJ2-3	-	CASSHTSGGPVDTQYF	TGTGCCAGCAGTCACACTAGCGGGGGCCCCGTAGATACGCAGTATTTT
-	14	TRBV27	TRBJ1-4	-	CASRRGGGREKLFF	TGTGCCAGCAGAAGAGGGGGGGGAAGAGAAAAACTGTTTTTT
-	12	TRBV7-2	TRBJ2-1	-	CASSPGENEQFF	TGTGCCAGCAGCCCGGGGGAAAATGAGCAGTTCTTC
-	15	TRBV7-9	TRBJ2-7	-	CASSPSRYPNYEQYF	TGTGCCAGCAGCCCAAGCCGTTATCCAAACTACGAGCAGTACTTC
-	13	TRBV28	TRBJ2-7	-	CASSSPVTGEQYF	TGTGCCAGCAGTTCACCGGTGACGGGCGAGCAGTACTTC